This T cell receptor beta chain was identified during a study of blood T cell repertoires in COVID-19. Overall study: The United States, Italy and Spain provided the acute and convalescent COVID-19 samples. From T cells, B-cell-depleted T cells, or PBMCs came the material, which was cDNA or gDNA.

Clinical history as reported by participants underpinned cohort assignment. About this clone: Other DNA sequences in the same sample also yield this CDR3.

In the authors' methods: Using reference gene primer amplification, nucleated cell counts were estimated. Sequenced by immunoSEQ multiplex PCR; TCRdb stores in-frame clones only, minus some. The DNA was the basis for D and trimming; V, J and clone size are from that table. Here the sample spans 300,000 to 350,000 clones, about 87% being singletons. This CDR3 spans 13 amino acids. Germline CDR1 LGHNA, CDR2 YSLEER. V shed 1 base and J shed 3 bases, with 7 bases lying between them. The chain joins TRBV4-3 to TRBJ2-7; maybe TRBD2 (5 bases). This TCR was recovered from a woman under 30 who had recovered from COVID-19. Sequenced input: PBMCs or T cells enriched from blood (not recorded which). CDR3 loop: CASSQARDYEQYF. Here the CDR3 DNA reads TGCGCCAGCAGCCAAGCCCGGGACTACGAGCAGTACTTC.